Below are 20 T cell receptor beta chains sequenced from a single sample in a study of response to subunit inactivated influenza vaccine. TCRdb re-derived calls from the RT-PCR reads in MiXCR, one entry per CDR3 protein. The sample holds over 150,000 distinct CDR3 sequences, roughly 10% seen once. This material consisted of non-naive T cells sorted from PBMCs, taken more than 35 days after vaccination. The source is a man aged 50 to 60 who received an inactivated influenza vaccine.

The CDR3 coding sequence is TGTGCCAGCAGCTTGGGTAGCGGGGGATCAGAGACCCAGTACTTC. Its translation is CASSLGSGGSETQYF. The chain couples TRBV3-1 to TRBJ2-5; 9 nucleotides align to TRBD2. Germline V gene data show CDR1 as LGHDT and CDR2 as YNNKEL (reference sequence). The CDR3 is 15 amino acids. Losses at the gene ends were 5 bases for V and 4 bases for J; bases not matched to a gene: 8.

This clonotype was seen many times. The V and J genes are TRBV6-2 or TRBV6-3 and TRBJ1-1; 9 bases are a match to TRBD1. V lost 6 bases, J lost 1 base, and 0 bases stayed unmatched. The CDR3 runs to 13 residues. The germline gives CDR1 MNHEY, CDR2 SVGEGT. The DNA of the CDR3 is TGTGCCAGCAGGACAGGGGGGAACACTGAAGCTTTCTTT. It is translated as CASRTGGNTEAFF.

This clonotype was recorded a few times. The genes are TRBV5-1 and TRBJ1-4; D gene unclear. This CDR3 comprises 14 residues. The V gene lost 2 bases and the J gene lost 4 bases, with 9 bases spanning the gap. Germline assignment: CDR1 SGHRS and CDR2 YFSETQ. CDR3 in amino acids: CASSFSGDNEKLFF. The CDR3 DNA reads as TGCGCCAGCAGCTTTAGCGGGGATAATGAAAAACTGTTTTTT.

This clonotype has at least ten counts. The chain joins TRBV7-2 to TRBJ2-7, with unresolved D. The CDR3 is 13 residues long. Germline V gene lookup returns CDR1 SGHTA and CDR2 FQGNSA. V gave up 2 bases and J gave up 6 bases, with 11 bases separating them. The chain's CDR3 is CASSLYQLGEQYF. The CDR3 nucleotides are TGTGCCAGCAGCTTATATCAGTTAGGCGAGCAGTACTTC.

This clonotype was seen many times. V usage is TRBV7-9 and J usage is TRBJ2-3; D might be TRBD2 (6 bases). Trimming pared 3 bases from V and 2 bases from J, leaving 12 bases between. Per the germline V gene, CDR1 is SEHNR and CDR2 is FQNEAQ (reference sequence). CDR3 length equals 15 residues. The CDR3 DNA is TGTGCCAGCAGCTTGGGTGGAGGGGTCACAGATACGCAGTATTTT. Translated, it gives CASSLGGGVTDTQYF.

This clonotype has just a few counts. The chain joins TRBV20-1 to TRBJ2-1, with 7 bases that match TRBD2. CDR1 DFQATT and CDR2 SNEGSKA come from the germline V gene (reference sequence). The CDR3 has 15 amino acids. V was pared by 3 bases and J by 0 bases, with 5 bases of the junction left unmatched. The CDR3 spells CSASSAGVSYNEQFF. The CDR3 DNA reads TGCAGTGCTAGTTCTGCGGGGGTCTCCTACAATGAGCAGTTCTTC.

The chain is built from TRBV7-2 and TRBJ2-7; TRBD1 or TRBD2 may be the D gene (5 bases each). Germline values: CDR1 SGHTA, CDR2 FQGNSA. The CDR3 runs 15 residues. V was trimmed by 5 bases and J by 4 bases, leaving 18 bases between them. CDR3 DNA: TGTGCCAGCAGCCTCCTAACCCGGGACGGATACGAGCAGTACTTC. Translating it yields CASSLLTRDGYEQYF.

In its sample, this clonotype was seen a few times. This chain links TRBV20-1 with TRBJ2-7, with D unresolved. CDR3 length equals 13 residues. Trimming pared 6 bases from V and 0 bases from J, leaving 12 bases between. CDR1 and CDR2 (germline): DFQATT, SNEGSKA (reference sequence). The DNA of the CDR3 is TGCAGTGCCTGGGGTCCGAGCTCCTACGAGCAGTACTTC. Protein sequence: CSAWGPSSYEQYF.

The sample holds many counts of this clonotype. V usage is TRBV14 and J usage is TRBJ2-1; D is possibly TRBD2 (5 bases). Looked up from germline, CDR1 is SGHDN and CDR2 is FVKESK. With 5 bases removed from V and 4 bases from J, the gap between germline ends came to 18 bases. This CDR3 has 16 amino acids. In DNA, the CDR3 is TGTGCCAGCAGCGAGACTACCTATTACTCTTACAATGAGCAGTTCTTC. Its translation: CASSETTYYSYNEQFF.

This sequence joins TRBV28 and TRBJ1-1; TRBD1 might be the D (6 bases). V lost 7 bases to trimming and J lost 3 bases, with 21 bases between them. CDR3 size: 16 residues. Germline V gene sequence: CDR1 MDHEN, CDR2 SYDVKM. CDR3 bases: TGTGCCAGCACCCTGAAGCCAGGGGAGGTTTACACTGAAGCTTTCTTT. This gives the protein CASTLKPGEVYTEAFF.

This clonotype was counted between two and nine times. The V and J genes are TRBV24-1 and TRBJ2-1; 10 nucleotides match TRBD2. V shed 4 bases and J 6 bases; nucleotides not matched to a gene: 2. In germline, CDR1 is KGHDR, CDR2 SFDVKD. CDR3 length equals 14 residues. Here the CDR3 reads CATSDWTSGNEQFF. As DNA, the CDR3 is TGTGCCACCAGTGACTGGACTAGCGGCAATGAGCAGTTCTTC.

V and J are TRBV10-3 and TRBJ2-3; the D is unclear. V lost 0 bases and J 7 bases, leaving 8 bases between the germline ends. CDR1 and CDR2 from the germline V gene are ENHRY and SYGVKD. The CDR3 extends over 13 amino acids. The CDR3 is CAISESGFYTQYF. In DNA, the CDR3 is TGTGCCATCAGTGAGTCAGGCTTCTATACGCAGTATTTT.

The chain carries TRBV9 and TRBJ1-3, with TRBD1 matching over 7 bases. V shed 2 bases and J 0 bases; nucleotides not matched to a gene: 11. This CDR3 is 18 amino acids long. CDR1 and CDR2 (germline): SGDLS, YYNGEE. The CDR3 region has the DNA TGTGCCAGCAGCGTGACGGGACAGTCCCAACCCTCTGGAAACACCATATATTTT. It codes for CASSVTGQSQPSGNTIYF.

The chain carries TRBV4-1 and TRBJ2-2, with a weak D call TRBD2 (6 bases). There are 16 residues in the CDR3. Trimming removed 4 bases from V and 1 base from J, with 13 bases in between. Germline values: CDR1 MGHRA, CDR2 YSYEKL. In DNA form, the CDR3 reads TGCGCCAGCAGCCCCGGAGGCGGGATGAACACCGGGGAGCTGTTTTTT. It is translated as CASSPGGGMNTGELFF.

This clonotype was recorded many times. This chain connects TRBV7-9 to TRBJ2-3; D not certain. In germline, CDR1 is SEHNR, CDR2 FQNEAQ (reference sequence). The CDR3 extends over 15 amino acids. With 1 base removed from V and 0 bases from J, the gap between germline ends came to 8 bases. CDR3 in amino acids: CASSLEGLSTDTQYF. CDR3 coding DNA: TGTGCCAGCAGCTTAGAAGGGCTGAGCACAGATACGCAGTATTTT.

This clonotype was seen more than once but under ten times. This rearrangement joins TRBV20-1 to TRBJ2-3; D is possibly TRBD2 (6 bases). The V end lost 4 bases, the J end lost 5 bases, and 10 bases lay between the germline ends. The CDR3 has 12 residues. From germline, CDR1 is DFQATT and CDR2 SNEGSKA (reference sequence). Here the CDR3 reads CSANAGLDTQYF. The CDR3 DNA reads TGCAGTGCTAATGCGGGATTAGATACGCAGTATTTT.

The chain is built from TRBV6-2 or TRBV6-3 and TRBJ2-4, with D perhaps TRBD2 (5 bases). The CDR3 spans 13 residues. From germline, CDR1 is MNHEY and CDR2 SVGEGT. V lost 0 bases, J lost 8 bases, and 8 bases lay in between. The CDR3 protein is CASSYSPGDIQYF. Written as DNA, the CDR3 is TGTGCCAGCAGTTACTCCCCCGGGGACATTCAGTACTTC.

This clonotype came up many times. This chain uses TRBV20-1 with TRBJ2-1; 9 bases line up with TRBD2. Per germline, CDR1 DFQATT and CDR2 SNEGSKA (reference sequence). J was trimmed by 4 bases and V by 5 bases; bases with no gene match: 6. CDR3 length equals 14 residues. DNA of the CDR3: TGCAGTGCTGATAGCGGGAGAGAGTACAATGAGCAGTTCTTC. This encodes CSADSGREYNEQFF.

This clonotype showed up many times. The rearrangement links TRBV7-2 to TRBJ1-1; D is perhaps TRBD1 (5 bases). V lost 0 bases and J lost 0, with 14 bases in between. CDR1 is SGHTA and CDR2 is FQGNSA in the germline V gene. The length of the CDR3 is 17 residues. CDR3 sequence: CASSLATGGWMNTEAFF. The CDR3 region has the DNA TGTGCCAGCAGCTTAGCTACGGGGGGGTGGATGAACACTGAAGCTTTCTTT.

This clonotype was found many times. The chain couples TRBV7-8 to TRBJ2-1; the match to TRBD2 covers 14 bases. CDR3 size: 22 residues. The germline V gene has CDR1 SGHVS and CDR2 FQNEAQ. Trimming removed 0 bases from V and 2 bases from J; junction bases left unmatched: 15. The CDR3 here is CASSLATLGGTSGRRPYNEQFF. CDR3 DNA sequence: TGTGCCAGCAGCTTAGCCACTTTAGGCGGGACTAGCGGGAGAAGGCCCTACAATGAGCAGTTCTTC.